What follows are 28 T cell receptor beta chains derived from one specimen sequenced in a study of T-cell reconstitution after alpha-beta-depleted transplantation in children. Unique molecular identifiers were incorporated when the TCRbeta library was constructed. TCRdb re-called the PCR reads with MiXCR, one entry per CDR3 protein. The repertoire holds 500,000 to 650,000 distinct CDR3 sequences, with 10% to 15% as singletons. The sequencing here drew on PBMCs, mostly from graft donor cells, taken 360 days after TCRalphabeta/CD19-depleted stem cell transplant. The receptors were gathered from a male patient younger than 18 who had a stem cell transplant for acute myeloid leukemia, so the T cells may come from the graft donor.

This clonotype was detected many times. The V and J genes are TRBV11-3 and TRBJ2-1; D tentatively reads TRBD1 or TRBD2 (5 bases each). V was pared by 1 base and J by 7 bases, with 23 bases between. The CDR3 spans 18 residues. Per germline, CDR1 SGHNT and CDR2 YENEEA. The DNA of the CDR3 is TGTGCCAGCAGCTTAGGGGGGATGGGCGGGCTAGGGTCGAATGAGCAGTTCTTC. Encoded protein: CASSLGGMGGLGSNEQFF. The full variable domain, completed using reference TRBV11-3 and TRBJ2-1, is EAGVVQSPRYKIIEKKQPVAFWCNPISGHNTLYWYLQNLGQGPELLIRYENEEAVDDSQLPKDRFSAERLKGVDSTLKIQPAELGDSAVYLCASSLGGMGGLGSNEQFFGPGTRLTVL.

This clonotype was observed at least ten times. The chain joins TRBV29-1 to TRBJ2-3; 14 bases are shared with TRBD2. V trimming: 7 bases; J trimming: 1 base; junction bases outside the gene matches: 4. The CDR3 contains 15 residues. Germline CDR1 is SQVTM and CDR2 is ANQGSEA. This CDR3 reads CSAGTSGRGTDTQYF. In DNA, the CDR3 is TGCAGCGCCGGGACTAGCGGGAGAGGCACAGATACGCAGTATTTT.

The chain links TRBV7-8 to TRBJ1-3; D is unclear. The CDR3 sequence is 17 residues long. Germline lookup yields CDR1 SGHVS and CDR2 FQNEAQ. V was clipped by 1 base and J by 0 bases, with 13 bases between them. Written as DNA, the CDR3 is TGTGCCAGCAGCTTAGGGGCGGCGAGTTCCTCTGGAAACACCATATATTTT. This translates into CASSLGAASSSGNTIYF.

Note on this clonotype: One junction end does not reproduce the germline sequence, and a read error may be involved. The CDR3 protein is CCASFGRLAGHQETQYF. CDR3 nucleotide sequence: TGCTGTGCTAGTTTCGGTCGGCTAGCGGGCCATCAAGAGACCCAGTACTTC. The V and J genes are TRBV20-1 and TRBJ2-5; 8 nucleotides match TRBD2. The germline CDR1 and CDR2 sequences are DFQATT and SNEGSKA (reference sequence). The CDR3 length is 17 residues.

In its sample, this clonotype was seen once. The genes are TRBV20-1 and TRBJ1-1, with a possible D match to TRBD1 (5 bases). Germline V gene sequence: CDR1 DFQATT, CDR2 SNEGSKA (reference sequence). CDR3 size: 15 residues. V lost 1 base and J lost 0, with 12 bases in between. This CDR3 reads CSARVGGNLNTEAFF. As DNA, the CDR3 is TGCAGTGCTAGAGTTGGGGGGAACCTGAACACTGAAGCTTTCTTT.

This clonotype was picked up many times. The rearrangement uses TRBV28 and TRBJ2-1; D possibly uses TRBD1 or TRBD2 (5 bases each). The CDR3 totals 13 residues. Per the germline V gene, CDR1 is MDHEN and CDR2 is SYDVKM. Between the trimmed V and J ends, which lost 3 bases and 3 bases, there was a span of 6 bases. CDR3 residues: CASSLGVYNEQFF. The DNA for the CDR3 is TGTGCCAGCAGTTTGGGGGTCTACAATGAGCAGTTCTTC.

V and J are TRBV7-2 and TRBJ2-1, with D possibly matching TRBD1 (6 bases). Per the germline V gene, CDR1 is SGHTA and CDR2 is FQGNSA. The CDR3 extends over 16 amino acids. V gave up 7 bases and J gave up 6 bases, with 22 bases separating them. The CDR3 sequence: CASNNQGGITSNEQFF. CDR3 bases: TGTGCCAGCAACAATCAAGGGGGAATTACCTCCAATGAGCAGTTCTTC.

This clonotype showed up just a few times. The V gene is TRBV12-3 or TRBV12-4, the J gene TRBJ2-7; D uncertain. Trimming pared 6 bases from V and 3 bases from J, leaving 18 bases between. The CDR3 extends over 15 amino acids. The CDR3 loop reads CASSRDTILVYEQYF. The DNA for the CDR3 is TGTGCCAGCAGCCGAGATACCATTTTAGTCTACGAGCAGTACTTC.

The V call is TRBV29-1, the J call TRBJ2-5; 10 positions agree with TRBD2. V shed 6 bases, J shed 2 bases, and the junction held 9 bases outside the gene matches. Germline assignment: CDR1 SQVTM and CDR2 ANQGSEA. CDR3 length equals 15 residues. CDR3 nucleotide sequence: TGCAGCGTAAAAGTAGCGGGAGGTCAACAAGAGACCCAGTACTTC. Its translation is CSVKVAGGQQETQYF.

The chain has TRBV24-1 and TRBJ2-1; 11 bases agree with TRBD2. Germline CDR1 reads KGHDR; CDR2 reads SFDVKD. V shed 3 bases, J shed 6 bases, and the junction held 12 bases outside the gene matches. The CDR3 runs to 18 residues. The CDR3 sequence is CATSDPGLADSNPNEQFF. The CDR3 region has the DNA TGTGCCACCAGTGATCCGGGACTAGCGGACTCCAATCCCAATGAGCAGTTCTTC.

This chain uses TRBV20-1 with TRBJ1-4; a possible D gene is TRBD1 (5 bases). Per the germline V gene, CDR1 is DFQATT and CDR2 is SNEGSKA (reference sequence). The CDR3 is 14 residues long. V was trimmed by 1 base and J by 3 bases, leaving 9 bases between them. CDR3 bases: TGCAGTGCTAGAGTCGAACAGGCTAATGAAAAACTGTTTTTT. Translated: CSARVEQANEKLFF.

V is TRBV7-9 and J is TRBJ2-1; 10 bases line up with TRBD2. V was clipped by 1 base and J by 2 bases; unmatched bases: 5. The CDR3 consists of 17 residues. Germline CDR1 reads SEHNR; CDR2 reads FQNEAQ (reference sequence). Here the CDR3 DNA reads TGTGCCAGCAGCTTAGTCTTGGGACTAGCGCCCTACAATGAGCAGTTCTTC. Amino acid sequence: CASSLVLGLAPYNEQFF.

This chain connects TRBV28 to TRBJ1-2; D might be TRBD1 (6 bases). Per the germline V gene, CDR1 is MDHEN and CDR2 is SYDVKM. V lost 4 bases to trimming and J lost 4 bases, with 10 bases between them. The CDR3 loop spans 13 amino acids. DNA of the CDR3: TGTGCCAGCAGTTCGGACAGATCCTATGGCTACACCTTC. The encoded protein is CASSSDRSYGYTF.

This clonotype came up a few times. The V call is TRBV7-9, the J call TRBJ2-2; 7 bases match TRBD1. Losses at the gene ends were 3 bases for V and 4 bases for J; bases not matched to a gene: 5. Germline CDR1 reads SEHNR; CDR2 reads FQNEAQ (reference sequence). CDR3 size: 15 residues. CDR3 residues: CASSFDRVVTGELFF. CDR3 nucleotide sequence: TGTGCCAGCAGCTTTGACAGGGTAGTCACCGGGGAGCTGTTTTTT.

This clonotype was observed many times. The V call is TRBV12-3 or TRBV12-4, the J call TRBJ2-2, with TRBD1 matching over 7 bases. V shed 3 bases and J 2 bases; nucleotides not matched to a gene: 9. There are 17 residues in the CDR3. The CDR3 spells CASSLDLGTANTGELFF. Written as DNA, the CDR3 is TGTGCCAGCAGTTTGGACCTCGGGACAGCCAACACCGGGGAGCTGTTTTTT.

This clonotype was observed at least ten times. The V call is TRBV10-3, the J call TRBJ2-1; 7 positions match TRBD1. With 7 bases clipped from V and 9 bases from J, the junction kept 6 bases outside the gene matches. Germline V CDR1 and CDR2: ENHRY, SYGVKD. The CDR3 consists of 12 residues. CDR3 in amino acids: CAITDREPEQFF. The CDR3 nucleotides read TGTGCCATCACCGACAGGGAGCCTGAGCAGTTCTTC.

The J gene is TRBJ2-7, the V gene TRBV7-2, with D possibly matching TRBD2 (6 bases). This CDR3 is 17 amino acids long. V was clipped by 1 base and J by 2 bases, with 18 bases between them. Germline loops: CDR1 SGHTA, CDR2 FQGNSA. The CDR3 protein is CASSLGALTGDTYEQYF. CDR3 DNA: TGTGCCAGCAGCTTAGGGGCCCTCACGGGAGATACCTACGAGCAGTACTTC. The whole variable domain, filled in from reference TRBV7-2 and TRBJ2-7, reads GAGVSQSPSNKVTEKGKDVELRCDPISGHTALYWYRQSLGQGLEFLIYFQGNSAPDKSGLPSDRFSAERTGGSVSTLTIQRTQQEDSAVYLCASSLGALTGDTYEQYFGPGTRLTVT.

J is TRBJ2-1 and V is TRBV7-8; TRBD1 agrees at 7 bases. The V segment lost 6 bases and the J segment 0 bases; nucleotides outside the gene matches: 5. The CDR3 runs to 15 residues. The germline gives CDR1 SGHVS, CDR2 FQNEAQ. CDR3 sequence reads: CASRVGQSSYNEQFF. In nucleotides, the CDR3 is TGTGCCAGCAGGGTGGGACAGAGCTCCTACAATGAGCAGTTCTTC. Looking up the rest from reference TRBV7-8 and TRBJ2-1 gives the full variable domain: GAGVSQSPRYKVAKRGQDVALRCDPISGHVSLFWYQQALGQGPEFLTYFQNEAQLDKSGLPSDRFFAERPEGSVSTLKIQRTQQEDSAVYLCASRVGQSSYNEQFFGPGTRLTVL.

This clonotype was seen a few times. The chain recombines TRBV29-1 with TRBJ1-1; the D gene is possibly TRBD1 (5 bases). The germline V gene encodes CDR1 SQVTM and CDR2 ANQGSEA. Trimming stripped 6 bases from V and 0 bases from J, with 11 bases between. The CDR3 extends over 13 amino acids. CDR3 loop: CSVVPGMNTEAFF. Written as DNA, the CDR3 is TGCAGCGTCGTCCCAGGGATGAACACTGAAGCTTTCTTT.

The table lists this clonotype with a few counts. The chain combines TRBV20-1 with TRBJ2-1; 8 bases map to TRBD2. There are 15 residues in the CDR3. Germline CDR1 and CDR2: DFQATT and SNEGSKA (reference sequence). The CDR3 protein is CRVPPNKRESNEQFF. Here the CDR3 DNA reads TGCAGAGTGCCCCCCAATAAGCGGGAGAGCAATGAGCAGTTCTTC.

This clonotype turned up a few times. The chain has TRBV24-1 and TRBJ2-5; TRBD1 might be the D (6 bases). Trimming cost V 4 bases and J 5 bases, with 16 bases left between them. The CDR3 sequence is 15 residues long. From germline, CDR1 is KGHDR and CDR2 SFDVKD. This chain's CDR3 is CATSDPGTSSETQYF. The CDR3 coding sequence is TGTGCCACCAGTGACCCCGGGACATCGAGTGAGACCCAGTACTTC.

This clonotype was counted only a few times. This chain links TRBV20-1 with TRBJ1-2; a possible D gene is TRBD1 (5 bases). The V gene lost 7 bases and the J gene lost 0 bases, with 15 bases spanning the gap. Per the germline V gene, CDR1 is DFQATT and CDR2 is SNEGSKA (reference sequence). The CDR3 covers 14 residues. Here the CDR3 reads CSDKRDGANYGYTF. CDR3 nucleotide sequence: TGCAGTGACAAGAGGGACGGAGCTAACTATGGCTACACCTTC.

V and J are TRBV6-5 and TRBJ2-1; the match to TRBD2 covers 7 bases. This CDR3 is built from 14 residues. Trimming at V came to 0 bases and at J to 10 bases, leaving 6 bases not matched to a gene. Germline values: CDR1 MNHEY, CDR2 SVGAGI. CDR3 in amino acids: CASSYSVLAVEQFF. The CDR3 bases are TGTGCCAGCAGTTACTCGGTCCTAGCGGTGGAGCAGTTCTTC.

The table lists this clonotype with many counts. V is TRBV7-3 and J is TRBJ2-3; tentative D call: TRBD2 (5 bases). Germline-derived CDR1 and CDR2 are SGHTA and FQGTGA. Between the trimmed V and J ends, which lost 5 bases and 0 bases, there was a span of 21 bases. The CDR3 is 18 residues long. The CDR3 is CASSPIRGKSLSTDTQYF. The CDR3 coding sequence is TGTGCCAGCAGCCCCATACGGGGAAAGTCCCTTAGCACAGATACGCAGTATTTT.

The V gene is TRBV25-1, the J gene TRBJ2-3; 8 bases fit TRBD1. The length of the CDR3 is 15 residues. J was trimmed by 10 bases and V by 5 bases; bases with no gene match: 14. Germline CDR1 MGHDK, CDR2 SYGVNS. The CDR3 nucleotides are TGTGCCAGCAGTCCCTTGGACAGGGCAGGGTCGGCGCAGTATTTT. As protein: CASSPLDRAGSAQYF.

The chain is built from TRBV4-3 and TRBJ2-7; 12 nucleotides line up with TRBD2. Germline-derived CDR1 and CDR2 are LGHNA and YSLEER. This CDR3 has 15 residues. V shed 3 bases and J 7 bases; nucleotides not matched to a gene: 7. CDR3 in amino acids: CASSQRTSGDLEQYF. CDR3 sequence (DNA): TGCGCCAGCAGCCAGCGGACTAGCGGGGACTTGGAGCAGTACTTC.

The genes are TRBV12-3 or TRBV12-4 and TRBJ2-7, with TRBD1 matching over 7 bases. J was trimmed by 0 bases and V by 0 bases; bases with no gene match: 8. The CDR3 is 17 residues long. The CDR3 region is CASSLAPGGVRSYEQYF. The CDR3 DNA sequence: TGTGCCAGCAGTTTAGCTCCAGGGGGAGTTCGCTCCTACGAGCAGTACTTC.

This clonotype was picked up a small number of times. This sequence joins TRBV12-3 or TRBV12-4 and TRBJ2-7; D gene uncertain. Trimming shortened V by 6 bases and J by 3 bases, and 12 bases separated the two germline ends. The CDR3 spans 13 residues. The CDR3: CASSSPRNYEQYF. Here the CDR3 DNA reads TGTGCCAGCAGCAGTCCAAGGAACTACGAGCAGTACTTC.